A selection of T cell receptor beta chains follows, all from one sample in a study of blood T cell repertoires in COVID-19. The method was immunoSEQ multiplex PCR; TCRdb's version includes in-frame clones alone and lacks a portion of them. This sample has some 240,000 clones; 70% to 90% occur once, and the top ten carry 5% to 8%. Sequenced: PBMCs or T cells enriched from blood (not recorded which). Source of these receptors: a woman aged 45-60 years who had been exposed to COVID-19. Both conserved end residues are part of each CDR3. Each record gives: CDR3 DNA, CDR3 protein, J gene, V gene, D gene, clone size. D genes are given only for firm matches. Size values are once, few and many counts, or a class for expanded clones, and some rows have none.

CDR3 DNA: TGTGCCACGCTGACAGAAGATCTCAATGAGCAGTTCTTC
CDR3 protein: CATLTEDLNEQFF
J gene: TRBJ2-1
V gene: TRBV10-3
D gene: NA
clone size: NA

CDR3 DNA: TGTGCCAGCAGCTTAGGTACAGGGGGACGCTTCAGCTCTGGAAACACCATATATTTT
CDR3 protein: CASSLGTGGRFSSGNTIYF
J gene: TRBJ1-3
V gene: TRBV7-6
D gene: TRBD1
clone size: NA

CDR3 DNA: TGTGCCAGCAGCCCATCCTACAGGCTTGAAGCTTTCTTT
CDR3 protein: CASSPSYRLEAFF
J gene: TRBJ1-1
V gene: TRBV6-5
D gene: NA
clone size: few

CDR3 DNA: TGTGCCACTGGGGGGTTTGATGAGCAGTTCTTC
CDR3 protein: CATGGFDEQFF
J gene: TRBJ2-1
V gene: TRBV24-1
D gene: NA
clone size: NA

CDR3 DNA: TGTGCCAGCAGCCCCAGCGGGGGCTACAATGAGCAGTTCTTC
CDR3 protein: CASSPSGGYNEQFF
J gene: TRBJ2-1
V gene: TRBV7-3
D gene: TRBD2
clone size: NA

CDR3 DNA: TGTGCCAGCAGCTTAGCGCGGGGCAACACTGAAGCTTTCTTT
CDR3 protein: CASSLARGNTEAFF
J gene: TRBJ1-1
V gene: TRBV7-8
D gene: NA
clone size: few

CDR3 DNA: TGTGCCAGCTCACCCTATCAGGGGGCGAACACCGGGGAGCTGTTTTTT
CDR3 protein: CASSPYQGANTGELFF
J gene: TRBJ2-2
V gene: TRBV18
D gene: TRBD1
clone size: NA

CDR3 DNA: TGTGCCAGCAGCCCCGGATGGACAGGGAGGACTGAAGCTTTCTTT
CDR3 protein: CASSPGWTGRTEAFF
J gene: TRBJ1-1
V gene: TRBV9
D gene: TRBD1
clone size: NA

CDR3 DNA: TGCGCCAGCAGCCAAGATGCAGTAACCAGGCAGTATTTT
CDR3 protein: CASSQDAVTRQYF
J gene: TRBJ2-3
V gene: TRBV4-3
D gene: NA
clone size: NA

CDR3 DNA: TGTGCCAGCAGTAATAGAGATAAAAAAGAGACCCAGTACTTC
CDR3 protein: CASSNRDKKETQYF
J gene: TRBJ2-5
V gene: TRBV6-5
D gene: NA
clone size: NA

CDR3 DNA: TGTGCCAGCTCACCACGACAGCCAGCCTACAATGAGCAGTTCTTC
CDR3 protein: CASSPRQPAYNEQFF
J gene: TRBJ2-1
V gene: TRBV18
D gene: NA
clone size: few

CDR3 DNA: TGTGCCAGCTCACCAGCGGGGGCTGCTGGAAACACCATATATTTT
CDR3 protein: CASSPAGAAGNTIYF
J gene: TRBJ1-3
V gene: TRBV18
D gene: NA
clone size: NA

CDR3 DNA: TGTGCCAGCTCCGACAGTGCTGGGGCCAACGTCCTGACTTTC
CDR3 protein: CASSDSAGANVLTF
J gene: TRBJ2-6
V gene: TRBV18
D gene: NA
clone size: NA

CDR3 DNA: TGCGCCAGCAGCTTCGAGGGGGCGAGAGATACGCAGTATTTT
CDR3 protein: CASSFEGARDTQYF
J gene: TRBJ2-3
V gene: TRBV5-1
D gene: TRBD1
clone size: NA

CDR3 DNA: TGTGCCAGCAGCTCCTCCTCTGGGGCCAACGTCCTGACTTTC
CDR3 protein: CASSSSSGANVLTF
J gene: TRBJ2-6
V gene: TRBV11-3
D gene: NA
clone size: NA

CDR3 DNA: TGTGCCAGCAGCCCAAACAGCCGCGCCTATGGCTACACCTTC
CDR3 protein: CASSPNSRAYGYTF
J gene: TRBJ1-2
V gene: TRBV27
D gene: NA
clone size: NA

CDR3 DNA: TGTGCCAGCAGTGGGGACAGGGGAAATCCCGGGGCCAACGTCCTGACTTTC
CDR3 protein: CASSGDRGNPGANVLTF
J gene: TRBJ2-6
V gene: TRBV28
D gene: TRBD1
clone size: many

CDR3 DNA: TGTGCCAGCAGCGTAGCCGCGGGGGGCTTGAACACTGAAGCTTTCTTT
CDR3 protein: CASSVAAGGLNTEAFF
J gene: TRBJ1-1
V gene: TRBV9
D gene: NA
clone size: NA

CDR3 DNA: TGTGCCTGGAGTCCTCCCGGACAGGGAATATATGGCTACACCTTC
CDR3 protein: CAWSPPGQGIYGYTF
J gene: TRBJ1-2
V gene: TRBV30
D gene: TRBD1
clone size: NA

CDR3 DNA: TGTGCCAGCAGTGAGAGAGGGAGTTACGAGCAGTACTTC
CDR3 protein: CASSERGSYEQYF
J gene: TRBJ2-7
V gene: TRBV2
D gene: NA
clone size: NA

CDR3 DNA: TGTGCCAGCAGCCAGCTCATAAGCGGGGGGGCCTATAACACCGGGGAGCTGTTTTTT
CDR3 protein: CASSQLISGGAYNTGELFF
J gene: TRBJ2-2
V gene: TRBV3-1/TRBV3-2
D gene: TRBD2
clone size: NA

CDR3 DNA: TGTGCCAGCTCCCCAGGAGGGCCGCCTTTATACACCATATATTTT
CDR3 protein: CASSPGGPPLYTIYF
J gene: TRBJ1-3
V gene: TRBV18
D gene: NA
clone size: NA

CDR3 DNA: TGTGCCAGCAGCCCCAGGGAGGACACTGAAGCTTTCTTT
CDR3 protein: CASSPREDTEAFF
J gene: TRBJ1-1
V gene: TRBV6-5
D gene: NA
clone size: NA

CDR3 DNA: TGTGCCACCAGCCGCGGACAGGGTGGTTCGGATACGCAGTATTTT
CDR3 protein: CATSRGQGGSDTQYF
J gene: TRBJ2-3
V gene: TRBV15
D gene: TRBD1
clone size: NA

CDR3 DNA: TGTGCCAGCTCACCTGTCCGGGACAGGGTCAATGAGCAGTTCTTC
CDR3 protein: CASSPVRDRVNEQFF
J gene: TRBJ2-1
V gene: TRBV18
D gene: TRBD1
clone size: NA

CDR3 DNA: TGTGCCAGCAGGCAGGGGGTAAGTGGCTACACCTTC
CDR3 protein: CASRQGVSGYTF
J gene: TRBJ1-2
V gene: TRBV28
D gene: TRBD1
clone size: NA

CDR3 DNA: TGTGCCAGCAGCTCGGGGGGGACGGAAAAGTACGAGCAGTACTTC
CDR3 protein: CASSSGGTEKYEQYF
J gene: TRBJ2-7
V gene: TRBV7-2
D gene: TRBD2
clone size: NA

CDR3 DNA: TGTGCCAGCAGTGAGATCATACAGGGGGCAAATGGCTACACCTTC
CDR3 protein: CASSEIIQGANGYTF
J gene: TRBJ1-2
V gene: TRBV6-1
D gene: TRBD1
clone size: NA

CDR3 DNA: TGCAGCGTTGTCGGGGGGACAGGGGGCACTGAAGCTTTCTTT
CDR3 protein: CSVVGGTGGTEAFF
J gene: TRBJ1-1
V gene: TRBV29-1
D gene: TRBD1
clone size: NA

CDR3 DNA: TGTGCCAGCTCACCGCCCGGGACAGAGAATGAAAAACTGTTTTTT
CDR3 protein: CASSPPGTENEKLFF
J gene: TRBJ1-4
V gene: TRBV18
D gene: TRBD1
clone size: NA

CDR3 DNA: TGTGCCAGCAGCCACTGGGGGGGGGCCCTTAATCAGCCCCAGCATTTT
CDR3 protein: CASSHWGGALNQPQHF
J gene: TRBJ1-5
V gene: TRBV25-1
D gene: NA
clone size: NA

CDR3 DNA: TGTGCCAGCAGCCAAGGATTACAGGGGACAGGGAACACTGAAGCTTTCTTT
CDR3 protein: CASSQGLQGTGNTEAFF
J gene: TRBJ1-1
V gene: TRBV3-1/TRBV3-2
D gene: TRBD1
clone size: NA

CDR3 DNA: TGCAGCGTTGCCCGGACTAGCGGGGGGGGAGAGACCCAGTACTTC
CDR3 protein: CSVARTSGGGETQYF
J gene: TRBJ2-5
V gene: TRBV29-1
D gene: TRBD2
clone size: NA

CDR3 DNA: TGCGCCAGCAAAAGGGGAGGGCAGAACACCGGGGAGCTGTTTTTT
CDR3 protein: CASKRGGQNTGELFF
J gene: TRBJ2-2
V gene: TRBV5-1
D gene: TRBD2
clone size: NA

CDR3 DNA: TGTGCCAGCAGCTTACGGGGACAGGGGTATGGCTACACCTTC
CDR3 protein: CASSLRGQGYGYTF
J gene: TRBJ1-2
V gene: TRBV7-9
D gene: TRBD1
clone size: NA

CDR3 DNA: TGCGCCAGCAGTCAATCGCAGGACAGCTCCTATAATTCACCCCTCCACTTT
CDR3 protein: CASSQSQDSSYNSPLHF
J gene: TRBJ1-6
V gene: TRBV23-1
D gene: NA
clone size: NA

CDR3 DNA: TGTGCCAGCAGCTCGTCTCTAGAATACTATGGCTACACCTTC
CDR3 protein: CASSSSLEYYGYTF
J gene: TRBJ1-2
V gene: TRBV11-2
D gene: NA
clone size: NA

CDR3 DNA: TGTGCCAGCAGCCCACGGACTAGCGGAAGTGGCATCTTGAACACCGGGGAGCTGTTTTTT
CDR3 protein: CASSPRTSGSGILNTGELFF
J gene: TRBJ2-2
V gene: TRBV3-1/TRBV3-2
D gene: TRBD2
clone size: few

CDR3 DNA: TGTGCCAGTAGTTCCGACAGGGGGCGAGGGACTGAAGCTTTCTTT
CDR3 protein: CASSSDRGRGTEAFF
J gene: TRBJ1-1
V gene: TRBV19
D gene: TRBD1
clone size: once

CDR3 DNA: TGCGCCAGCAGCTTGGTGACAGCGCCGGGCGGCTATGGCTACACCTTC
CDR3 protein: CASSLVTAPGGYGYTF
J gene: TRBJ1-2
V gene: TRBV5-1
D gene: NA
clone size: NA

CDR3 DNA: TGTGCCAGCAGTCGGGGGACAGGGGCATTTCCTCCGGGGTCGAACACTGAAGCTTTCTTT
CDR3 protein: CASSRGTGAFPPGSNTEAFF
J gene: TRBJ1-1
V gene: TRBV13
D gene: TRBD1
clone size: NA

CDR3 DNA: TGTGCCAGCGGCGGACAGCGTCTAACCGAGCAGTACTTC
CDR3 protein: CASGGQRLTEQYF
J gene: TRBJ2-7
V gene: TRBV6-5
D gene: NA
clone size: NA

CDR3 DNA: TGTGCCAGCAGACCGGACAGGGGCACTGAAGCTTTCTTT
CDR3 protein: CASRPDRGTEAFF
J gene: TRBJ1-1
V gene: TRBV7-8
D gene: TRBD1
clone size: NA

CDR3 DNA: TGTGCCAGCAGCCAAGATTTGGGGCCCTCTGGAAACACCATATATTTT
CDR3 protein: CASSQDLGPSGNTIYF
J gene: TRBJ1-3
V gene: TRBV14
D gene: NA
clone size: NA

CDR3 DNA: TGTGCCAGCAGCCAAGGGCAGGCGGGAAACACTGAAGCTTTCTTT
CDR3 protein: CASSQGQAGNTEAFF
J gene: TRBJ1-1
V gene: TRBV3-1/TRBV3-2
D gene: NA
clone size: NA

CDR3 DNA: TGTGCCAGCAGTTTCGGGAAACTTGAAGCTTTCTTT
CDR3 protein: CASSFGKLEAFF
J gene: TRBJ1-1
V gene: TRBV28
D gene: NA
clone size: NA

CDR3 DNA: TGTGCCAGCACTTCCCTGGGGAGCGCCAAAGAGACCCAGTACTTC
CDR3 protein: CASTSLGSAKETQYF
J gene: TRBJ2-5
V gene: TRBV6-5
D gene: NA
clone size: NA

CDR3 DNA: TGTGCCAGCAGCTTGTTGAGGAACACTGAAGCTTTCTTT
CDR3 protein: CASSLLRNTEAFF
J gene: TRBJ1-1
V gene: TRBV5-6
D gene: NA
clone size: NA

CDR3 DNA: TGTGCCAGCAGCCCCACCGGGACAGGGAACACTGAAGCTTTCTTT
CDR3 protein: CASSPTGTGNTEAFF
J gene: TRBJ1-1
V gene: TRBV5-5
D gene: TRBD1
clone size: NA

CDR3 DNA: TGTGCCAGCTTTCAACGAGACAGGTTGAACACTGAAGCTTTCTTT
CDR3 protein: CASFQRDRLNTEAFF
J gene: TRBJ1-1
V gene: TRBV27
D gene: NA
clone size: NA

CDR3 DNA: TGTGCCAGCAGCGTAAGCGGGGGTACTCAAGAGACCCAGTACTTC
CDR3 protein: CASSVSGGTQETQYF
J gene: TRBJ2-5
V gene: TRBV9
D gene: TRBD2
clone size: NA